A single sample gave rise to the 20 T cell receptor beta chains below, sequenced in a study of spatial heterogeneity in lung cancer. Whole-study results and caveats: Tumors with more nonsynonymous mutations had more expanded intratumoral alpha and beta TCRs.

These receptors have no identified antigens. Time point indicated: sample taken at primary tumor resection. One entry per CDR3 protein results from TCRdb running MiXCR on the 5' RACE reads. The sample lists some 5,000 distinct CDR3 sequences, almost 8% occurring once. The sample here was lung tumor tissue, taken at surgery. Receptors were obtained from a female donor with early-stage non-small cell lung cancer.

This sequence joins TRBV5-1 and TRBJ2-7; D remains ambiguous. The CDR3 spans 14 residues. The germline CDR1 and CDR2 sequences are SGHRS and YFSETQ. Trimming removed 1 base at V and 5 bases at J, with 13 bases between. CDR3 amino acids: CASSLFTEQDEQYF. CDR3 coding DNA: TGCGCCAGCAGCTTGTTCACTGAGCAGGACGAGCAGTACTTC.

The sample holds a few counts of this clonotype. The CDR3 protein is CSAGQAVDTEAFF. The CDR3 DNA follows: TGCAGTGCCGGCCAGGCGGTGGACACTGAAGCTTTCTTT. The chain uses TRBV20-1 and TRBJ1-1; D call uncertain. The CDR3 consists of 13 residues. The germline V and J ends were trimmed by 6 bases and 3 bases, with 14 bases remaining between them. Germline loops: CDR1 DFQATT, CDR2 SNEGSKA (reference sequence).

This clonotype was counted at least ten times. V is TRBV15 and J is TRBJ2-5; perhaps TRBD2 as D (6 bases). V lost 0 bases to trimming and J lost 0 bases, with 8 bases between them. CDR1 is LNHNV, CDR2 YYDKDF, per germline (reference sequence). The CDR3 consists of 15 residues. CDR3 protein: CATSRDRDYQETQYF. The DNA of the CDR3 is TGTGCCACCAGCAGAGATAGGGACTACCAAGAGACCCAGTACTTC.

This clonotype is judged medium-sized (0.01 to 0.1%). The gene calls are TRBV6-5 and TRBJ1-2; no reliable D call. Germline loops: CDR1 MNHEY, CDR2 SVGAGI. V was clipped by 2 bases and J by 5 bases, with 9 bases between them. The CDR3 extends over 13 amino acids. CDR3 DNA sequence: TGTGCCAGCAGTTACGGTGACGATTATGGCTACACCTTC. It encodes CASSYGDDYGYTF.

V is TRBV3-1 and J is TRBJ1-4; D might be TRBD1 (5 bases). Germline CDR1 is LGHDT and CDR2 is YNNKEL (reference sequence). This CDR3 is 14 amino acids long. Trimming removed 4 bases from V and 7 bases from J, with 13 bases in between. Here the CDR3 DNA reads TGTGCCAGCAGCCGAGGCAGGGTTATTGAAAAACTGTTTTTT. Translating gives CASSRGRVIEKLFF. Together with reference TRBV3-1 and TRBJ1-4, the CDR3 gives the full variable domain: DTAVSQTPKYLVTQMGNDKSIKCEQNLGHDTMYWYKQDSKKFLKIMFSYNNKELIINETVPNRFSPKSPDKAHLNLHINSLELGDSAVYFCASSRGRVIEKLFFGSGTQLSVL.

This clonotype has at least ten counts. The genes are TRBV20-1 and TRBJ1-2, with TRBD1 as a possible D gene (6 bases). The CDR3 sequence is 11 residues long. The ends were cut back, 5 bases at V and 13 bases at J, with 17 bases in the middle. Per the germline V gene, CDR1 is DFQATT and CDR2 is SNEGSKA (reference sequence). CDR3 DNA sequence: TGCAGTGCTCTTGAACAGGGATTTTCCACCTTC. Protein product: CSALEQGFSTF.

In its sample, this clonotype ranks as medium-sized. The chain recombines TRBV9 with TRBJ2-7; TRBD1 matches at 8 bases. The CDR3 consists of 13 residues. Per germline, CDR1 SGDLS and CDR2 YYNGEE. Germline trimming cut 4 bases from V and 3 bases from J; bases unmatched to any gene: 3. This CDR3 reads CASSSTGDYEQYF. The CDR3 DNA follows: TGTGCCAGCAGCTCGACAGGGGACTACGAGCAGTACTTC.

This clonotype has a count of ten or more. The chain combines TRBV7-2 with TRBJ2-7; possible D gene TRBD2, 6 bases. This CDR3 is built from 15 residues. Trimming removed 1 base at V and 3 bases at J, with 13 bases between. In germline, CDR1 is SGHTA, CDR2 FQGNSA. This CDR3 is CASSLGPGGIYEQYF. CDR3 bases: TGTGCCAGCAGCTTAGGGCCTGGCGGGATCTACGAGCAGTACTTC.

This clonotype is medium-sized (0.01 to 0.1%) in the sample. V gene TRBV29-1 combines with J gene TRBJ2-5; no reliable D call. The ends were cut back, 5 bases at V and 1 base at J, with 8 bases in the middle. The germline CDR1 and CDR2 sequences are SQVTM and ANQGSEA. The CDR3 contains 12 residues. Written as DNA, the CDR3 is TGCAGCGTTCTTCCCCGCCAAGAGACCCAGTACTTC. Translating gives CSVLPRQETQYF.

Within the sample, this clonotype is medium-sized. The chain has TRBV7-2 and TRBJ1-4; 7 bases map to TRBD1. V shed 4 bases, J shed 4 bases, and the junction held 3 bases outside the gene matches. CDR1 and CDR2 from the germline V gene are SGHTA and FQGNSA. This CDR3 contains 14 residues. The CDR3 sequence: CASSSGQVNEKLFF. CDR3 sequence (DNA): TGTGCCAGCAGCTCCGGACAGGTTAATGAAAAACTGTTTTTT.

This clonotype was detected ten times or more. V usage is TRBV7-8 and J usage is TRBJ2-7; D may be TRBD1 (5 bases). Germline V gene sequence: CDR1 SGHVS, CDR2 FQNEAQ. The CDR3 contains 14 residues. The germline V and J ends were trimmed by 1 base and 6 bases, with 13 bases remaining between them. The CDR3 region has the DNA TGTGCCAGCAGCTTAGGGGGTAATAGGGGCGAGCAGTACTTC. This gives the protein CASSLGGNRGEQYF.

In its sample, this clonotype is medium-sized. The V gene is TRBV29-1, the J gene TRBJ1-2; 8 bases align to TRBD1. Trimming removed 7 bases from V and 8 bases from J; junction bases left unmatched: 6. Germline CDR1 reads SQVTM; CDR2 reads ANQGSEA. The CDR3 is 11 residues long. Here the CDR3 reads CSAGTGRGYTF. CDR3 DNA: TGCAGCGCGGGGACAGGAAGGGGCTACACCTTC.

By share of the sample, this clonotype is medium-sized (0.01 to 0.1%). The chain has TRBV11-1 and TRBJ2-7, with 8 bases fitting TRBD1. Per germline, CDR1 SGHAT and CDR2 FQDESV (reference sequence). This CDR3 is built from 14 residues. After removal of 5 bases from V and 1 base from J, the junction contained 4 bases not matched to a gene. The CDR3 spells CASSRTGLSYEQYF. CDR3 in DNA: TGTGCCAGCAGCCGGACAGGGTTATCCTACGAGCAGTACTTC.

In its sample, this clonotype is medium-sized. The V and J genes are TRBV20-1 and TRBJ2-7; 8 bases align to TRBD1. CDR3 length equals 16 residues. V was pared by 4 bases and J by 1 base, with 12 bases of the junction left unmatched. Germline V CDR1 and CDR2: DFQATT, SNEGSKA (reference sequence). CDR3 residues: CSAIVPQQGVSYEQYF. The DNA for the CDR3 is TGCAGTGCTATCGTTCCACAACAGGGGGTTTCCTACGAGCAGTACTTC.

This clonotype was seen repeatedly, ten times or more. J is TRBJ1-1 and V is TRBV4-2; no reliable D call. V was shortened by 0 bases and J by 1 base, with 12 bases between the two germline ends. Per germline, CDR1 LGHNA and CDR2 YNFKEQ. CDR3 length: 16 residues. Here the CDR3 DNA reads TGTGCCAGCAGCCAAGAAAGTAGGGCGGGGAACACTGAAGCTTTCTTT. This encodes CASSQESRAGNTEAFF.

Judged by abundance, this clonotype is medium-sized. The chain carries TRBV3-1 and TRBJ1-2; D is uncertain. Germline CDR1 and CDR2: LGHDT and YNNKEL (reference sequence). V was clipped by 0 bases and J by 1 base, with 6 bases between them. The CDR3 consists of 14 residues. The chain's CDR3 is CASSQDEVNYGYTF. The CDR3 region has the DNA TGTGCCAGCAGCCAAGATGAGGTTAACTATGGCTACACCTTC.

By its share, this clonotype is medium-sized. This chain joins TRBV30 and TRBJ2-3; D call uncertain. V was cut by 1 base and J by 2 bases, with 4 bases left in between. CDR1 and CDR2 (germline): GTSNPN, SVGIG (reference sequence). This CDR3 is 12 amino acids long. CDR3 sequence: CAWSANTDTQYF. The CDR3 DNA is TGTGCCTGGAGTGCTAACACAGATACGCAGTATTTT.

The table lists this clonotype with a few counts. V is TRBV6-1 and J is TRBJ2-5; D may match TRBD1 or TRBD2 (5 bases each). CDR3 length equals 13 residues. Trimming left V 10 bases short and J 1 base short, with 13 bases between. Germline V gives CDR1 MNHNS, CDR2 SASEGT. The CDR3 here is CATEGRAQETQYF. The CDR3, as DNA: TGTGCCACCGAGGGGCGGGCCCAAGAGACCCAGTACTTC.

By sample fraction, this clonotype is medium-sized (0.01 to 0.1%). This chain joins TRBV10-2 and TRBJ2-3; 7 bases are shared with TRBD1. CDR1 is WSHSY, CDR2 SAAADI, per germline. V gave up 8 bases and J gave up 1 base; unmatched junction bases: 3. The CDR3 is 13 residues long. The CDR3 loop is CASLGTGTDTQYF. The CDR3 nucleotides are TGCGCCAGCTTAGGGACAGGCACAGATACGCAGTATTTT.

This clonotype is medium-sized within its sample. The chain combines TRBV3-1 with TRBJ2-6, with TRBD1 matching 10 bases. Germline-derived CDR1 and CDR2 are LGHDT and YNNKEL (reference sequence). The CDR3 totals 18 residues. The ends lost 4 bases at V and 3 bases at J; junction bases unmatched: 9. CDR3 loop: CASSRVTGGINGANVLTF. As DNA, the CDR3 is TGTGCCAGCAGCCGAGTGACAGGGGGCATTAATGGGGCCAACGTCCTGACTTTC.